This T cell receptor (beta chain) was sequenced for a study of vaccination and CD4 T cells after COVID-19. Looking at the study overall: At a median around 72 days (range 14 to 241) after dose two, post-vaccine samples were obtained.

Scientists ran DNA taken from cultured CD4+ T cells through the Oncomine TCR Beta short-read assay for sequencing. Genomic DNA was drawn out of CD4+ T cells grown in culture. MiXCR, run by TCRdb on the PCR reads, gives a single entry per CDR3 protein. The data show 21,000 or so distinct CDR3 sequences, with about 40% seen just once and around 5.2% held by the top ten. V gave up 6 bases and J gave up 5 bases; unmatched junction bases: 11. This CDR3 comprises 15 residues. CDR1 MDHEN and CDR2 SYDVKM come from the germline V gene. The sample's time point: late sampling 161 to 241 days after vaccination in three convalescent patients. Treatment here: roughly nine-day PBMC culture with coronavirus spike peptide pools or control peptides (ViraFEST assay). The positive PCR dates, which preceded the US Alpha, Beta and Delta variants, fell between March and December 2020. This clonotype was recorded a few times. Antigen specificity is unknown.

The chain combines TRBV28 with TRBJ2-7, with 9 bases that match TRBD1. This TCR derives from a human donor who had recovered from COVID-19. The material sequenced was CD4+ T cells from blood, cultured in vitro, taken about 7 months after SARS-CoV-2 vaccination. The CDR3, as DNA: TGTGCCAGCAGGGGGACCGGGACAGGGCGGGACGAGCAGTACTTC. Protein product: CASRGTGTGRDEQYF.